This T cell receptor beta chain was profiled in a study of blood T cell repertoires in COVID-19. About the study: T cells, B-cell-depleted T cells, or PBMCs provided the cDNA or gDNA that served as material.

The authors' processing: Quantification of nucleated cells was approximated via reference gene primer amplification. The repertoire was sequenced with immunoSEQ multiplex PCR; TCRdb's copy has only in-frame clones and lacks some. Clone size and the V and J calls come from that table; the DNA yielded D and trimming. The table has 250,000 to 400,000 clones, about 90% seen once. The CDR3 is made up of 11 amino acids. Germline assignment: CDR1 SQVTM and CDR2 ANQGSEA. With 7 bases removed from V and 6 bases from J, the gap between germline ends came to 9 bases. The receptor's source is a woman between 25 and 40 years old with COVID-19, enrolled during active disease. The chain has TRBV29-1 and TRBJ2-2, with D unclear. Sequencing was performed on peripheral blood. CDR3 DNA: TGCAGCGCCCACAAATCCGGGGAGCTGTTTTTT. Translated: CSAHKSGELFF.